The present TCR beta chain was sequenced within a study of regulatory T cells in long-lasting Graves disease. V dropped 6 bases and J dropped 4; count of bases not matched to a gene: 7. Germline CDR1 is MNHEY and CDR2 is SVGEGT. The CDR3 sequence is 14 residues long. In its sample, this clonotype was seen a few times. What it binds is unknown. Regarding the study as a whole: Repertoires from persistent disease leaned toward TRBV28, TRBJ1-2 and TRBJ2-5. What was studied was peripheral blood only, and not thyroid tissue.

With iRepertoire HTBI primers and Arm-PCR of CDR3 regions, TCR beta libraries were built. MiXCR was run by TCRdb on the multiplex PCR reads, yielding one entry per CDR3 protein. The table has a few hundred thousand distinct CDR3 sequences, approximately 22% seen once. Sample time point: persistent/refractory GD, antithyroid drugs over 5 years with positive TRAb. TCR sequences were obtained from RNA taken from PBMCs. The clonotype comes from a female donor with Graves disease. This chain joins TRBV6-2 or TRBV6-3 and TRBJ2-5; TRBD1 agrees at 8 bases. The specimen was peripheral blood mononuclear cells (PBMCs), collected when the disease was refractory, from a patient treated with antithyroid drugs. This CDR3 reads CASRNQGALETQYF. Here the CDR3 DNA reads TGTGCCAGCAGAAACCAGGGGGCTTTAGAGACCCAGTACTTC.